Presented here are 16 T cell receptor beta chains from one specimen sequenced in a study of blood T cell repertoires in COVID-19. TCRdb's copy holds only in-frame clones and misses some; the assay was immunoSEQ multiplex PCR. This table has around 300,000 clones, 80% to 90% appearing once. Sequencing input: PBMCs or T cells enriched from blood (not recorded which). These receptors all stem from a man aged 25-45 years who had recovered from COVID-19.

There are many counts of this clone. V usage is TRBV15 and J usage is TRBJ2-3; D perhaps matches TRBD1 (5 bases). The CDR3 loop spans 17 amino acids. Trimming pared 1 base from V and 0 bases from J, leaving 14 bases between. CDR1 and CDR2 (germline): LNHNV, YYDKDF (reference sequence). CDR3 DNA: TGTGCCACCAGCAGAGTCCTTACAGGAGTTAGCACAGATACGCAGTATTTT. Its translation is CATSRVLTGVSTDTQYF.

J is TRBJ1-1 and V is TRBV7-9; possible D gene TRBD1, 5 bases. V lost 4 bases, J lost 0 bases, and 9 bases lay in between. The CDR3 length is 14 residues. Germline V CDR1 and CDR2: SEHNR, FQNEAQ (reference sequence). CDR3 DNA sequence: TGTGCCAGCAGCTGGGGGGAGGTGAACACTGAAGCTTTCTTT. Amino acids: CASSWGEVNTEAFF.

The V call is TRBV2, the J call TRBJ2-3; D not resolved. The CDR3 sequence is 14 residues long. CDR1 and CDR2 (germline): SNHLY, FYNNEI. Trimming stripped 1 base from V and 1 base from J, with 6 bases between. The CDR3 loop is CASSEGSRTDTQYF. The DNA for the CDR3 is TGTGCCAGCAGTGAAGGGAGCCGCACAGATACGCAGTATTTT.

This sequence joins TRBV3-1 (or the pseudogene TRBV3-2) and TRBJ2-5, with 7 positions matching TRBD2. The CDR3 has 14 amino acids. The trim removed 1 base at V and 4 bases at J, leaving 3 bases unmatched. Germline lookup yields CDR1 LGHDT and CDR2 YNNKEL (reference sequence). In DNA form, the CDR3 reads TGTGCCAGCAGCCAAGGAGGACTAGGAGAGACCCAGTACTTC. As protein: CASSQGGLGETQYF.

This chain links TRBV25-1 with TRBJ2-5; TRBD1 might be the D (7 bases). V shed 5 bases and J shed 5 bases, with 27 bases lying between them. The CDR3 contains 18 residues. CDR1 is MGHDK, CDR2 SYGVNS, per germline. The CDR3 DNA reads as TGTGCCAGCAGTCAATTTCTCCGGCCAGGGGGGCAGGGGGAGACCCAGTACTTC. Encoded protein: CASSQFLRPGGQGETQYF.

This rearrangement joins TRBV4-1 to TRBJ1-1; 8 bases map to TRBD1. The CDR3 length is 14 residues. The V gene end was trimmed by 1 base and the J gene end by 4 bases; junction bases not matched to a gene: 2. Germline CDR1 MGHRA, CDR2 YSYEKL. This chain's CDR3 is CASSQVTGGTEAFF. The CDR3 bases are TGCGCCAGCAGCCAAGTCACAGGGGGCACTGAAGCTTTCTTT.

The chain carries TRBV19 and TRBJ1-1; D remains ambiguous. CDR3 length equals 13 residues. V lost 6 bases to trimming and J lost 5 bases, with 13 bases between them. Germline V gene sequence: CDR1 LNHDA, CDR2 SQIVND (reference sequence). As DNA, the CDR3 is TGTGCCAGTAGCCCAGGTGGGTGGACTGAAGCTTTCTTT. Protein product: CASSPGGWTEAFF.

This sequence joins TRBV6-5 and TRBJ2-1; 8 bases are shared with TRBD1. Germline CDR1 and CDR2: MNHEY and SVGAGI. V lost 6 bases and J lost 7; bases outside the gene matches: 11. The CDR3 has 15 amino acids. The DNA for the CDR3 is TGTGCCAGCAGCCCCAGGACAGGGACCCAGAATGAGCAGTTCTTC. Protein product: CASSPRTGTQNEQFF.

The chain joins TRBV19 to TRBJ1-4; D call uncertain. Germline V gene sequence: CDR1 LNHDA, CDR2 SQIVND (reference sequence). V lost 6 bases and J 3 bases, leaving 5 bases between the germline ends. The CDR3 runs to 12 residues. For the CDR3, the DNA is TGTGCCAGTAGCCGAGCTAATGAAAAACTGTTTTTT. Translating gives CASSRANEKLFF.

This clone was seen only a few times. This chain's CDR3 is CASRTDRVYNQPQHF. The CDR3 region has the DNA TGTGCCAGTAGGACGGACAGGGTTTACAATCAGCCCCAGCATTTT. The chain couples TRBV19 to TRBJ1-5; 8 bases line up with TRBD1. The CDR3 spans 15 residues. J gave up 3 bases and V 6 bases, and 7 bases lay outside the gene matches. Germline-derived CDR1 and CDR2 are LNHDA and SQIVND (reference sequence).

The chain is built from TRBV7-9 and TRBJ2-6, with D unresolved. The V gene lost 5 bases and the J gene lost 0 bases, with 8 bases spanning the gap. The CDR3 sequence is 15 residues long. Germline lookup yields CDR1 SEHNR and CDR2 FQNEAQ (reference sequence). The CDR3 nucleotides read TGTGCCAGCAGCGCCCTCTACTCTGGGGCCAACGTCCTGACTTTC. Protein product: CASSALYSGANVLTF.

The chain has TRBV3-1 (or the pseudogene TRBV3-2) and TRBJ2-7; possibly TRBD2 for D (6 bases). CDR3 size: 22 residues. Germline values: CDR1 LGHDT, CDR2 YNNKEL (reference sequence). Trimming took off 1 base at V and 4 bases at J, with 35 bases between the two ends. CDR3 in amino acids: CASSQAGVGGGTFFAFWYEQYF. CDR3 DNA: TGTGCCAGCAGCCAAGCGGGTGTCGGAGGAGGGACCTTCTTCGCTTTCTGGTACGAGCAGTACTTC.

The gene calls are TRBV3-1 (or the pseudogene TRBV3-2) and TRBJ1-2; D possibly corresponds to TRBD1 (5 bases). V lost 4 bases and J lost 5, with 11 bases in between. This CDR3 is 13 amino acids long. Looked up from germline, CDR1 is LGHDT and CDR2 is YNNKEL (reference sequence). CDR3 bases: TGTGCCAGCAGCCCGGAGGGGTCGTATGGCTACACCTTC. It yields the protein CASSPEGSYGYTF.

The rearrangement joins TRBV2 to TRBJ1-4, with 9 bases fitting TRBD1. The V gene end was trimmed by 7 bases and the J gene end by 5 bases; junction bases not matched to a gene: 5. Germline CDR1 reads SNHLY; CDR2 reads FYNNEI. CDR3 length equals 14 residues. CDR3 sequence reads: CASTGQGINEKLFF. The CDR3 region has the DNA TGTGCCAGCACCGGACAGGGGATAAATGAAAAACTGTTTTTT.

The rearrangement uses TRBV11-2 and TRBJ2-5, with TRBD2 matching over 8 bases. Trimming took 5 bases from V and 5 from J; bases not matched to a gene: 10. From germline, CDR1 is SGHAT and CDR2 FQNNGV. The CDR3 runs 15 residues. Here the CDR3 reads CASSPAGGAGETQYF. CDR3 coding DNA: TGTGCCAGCAGCCCCGCCGGGGGGGCGGGGGAGACCCAGTACTTC.

This clone was picked up a small number of times. In the same sample, other DNA sequences code for this CDR3. The chain carries TRBV7-9 and TRBJ1-5, with 7 positions matching TRBD1. The CDR3 is made up of 14 amino acids. CDR1 is SEHNR and CDR2 is FQNEAQ in the germline V gene (reference sequence). V shed 3 bases and J 1 base; nucleotides not matched to a gene: 0. The CDR3 protein is CASSLTGSNQPQHF. Written as DNA, the CDR3 is TGTGCCAGCAGCTTGACAGGGAGCAATCAGCCCCAGCATTTT.